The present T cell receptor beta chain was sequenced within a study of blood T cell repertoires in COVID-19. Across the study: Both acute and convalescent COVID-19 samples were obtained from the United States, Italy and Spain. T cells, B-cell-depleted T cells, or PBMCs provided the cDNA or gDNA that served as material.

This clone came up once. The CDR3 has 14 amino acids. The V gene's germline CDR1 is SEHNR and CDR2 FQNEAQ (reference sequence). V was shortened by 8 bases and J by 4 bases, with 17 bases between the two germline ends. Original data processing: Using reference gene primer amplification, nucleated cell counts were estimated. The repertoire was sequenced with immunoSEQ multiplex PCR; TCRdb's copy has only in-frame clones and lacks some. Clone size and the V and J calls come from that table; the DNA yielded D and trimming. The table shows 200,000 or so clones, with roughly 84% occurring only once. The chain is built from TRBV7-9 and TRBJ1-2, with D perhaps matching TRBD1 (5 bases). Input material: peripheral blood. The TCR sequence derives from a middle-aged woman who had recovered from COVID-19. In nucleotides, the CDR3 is TGTGCCAGCTCGTTGGGGGGAGGTGGCTATGGCTACACCTTC. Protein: CASSLGGGGYGYTF.